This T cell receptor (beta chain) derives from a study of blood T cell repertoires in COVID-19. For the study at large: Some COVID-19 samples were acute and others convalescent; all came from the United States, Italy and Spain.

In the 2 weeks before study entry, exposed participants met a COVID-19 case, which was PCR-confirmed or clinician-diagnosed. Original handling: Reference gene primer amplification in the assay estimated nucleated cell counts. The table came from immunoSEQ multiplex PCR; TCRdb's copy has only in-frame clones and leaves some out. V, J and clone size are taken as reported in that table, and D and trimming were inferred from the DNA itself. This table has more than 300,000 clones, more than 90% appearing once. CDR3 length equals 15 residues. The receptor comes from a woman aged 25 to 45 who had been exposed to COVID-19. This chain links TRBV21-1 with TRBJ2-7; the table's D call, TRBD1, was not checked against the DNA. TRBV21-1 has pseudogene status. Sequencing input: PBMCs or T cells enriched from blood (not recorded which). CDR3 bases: TGTGCCAGCAGGTCTACCGACAGGGACTCCTACGAGCAGTACTTC. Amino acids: CASRSTDRDSYEQYF.